This TCR beta chain was identified in a study of T cell responses to AZD1222 COVID-19 vaccine. Findings and limits, study-wide: Spike-specific TCR breadth and depth grew following two AZD1222 doses. Clonal diversity was possibly underestimated, and white British individuals and females predominated among donors. In the spike-specific TCR repertoire, nearly half reportedly target unmutated variant regions.

Of note for this clone: The antigen remains undetermined.

TCRdb's copy holds only in-frame clones and misses some; the assay was immunoSEQ multiplex PCR. The sample consists of some 79,000 clones, 80% to 90% of them appearing once. The CDR3 spans 15 residues. The germline V gene has CDR1 LNHDA and CDR2 SQIVND (reference sequence). J lost 4 bases, V lost 6 bases, and 7 bases had no gene match. Recipients boosted at about 4 weeks or about 12 weeks are pooled. The chain couples TRBV19 to TRBJ1-4; 8 bases match TRBD1. The sequence came from an adult who received the AZD1222 COVID-19 vaccine. Sequenced material: peripheral blood, taken 28 days after the second AZD1222 dose. CDR3 DNA sequence: TGTGCCAGTAGAAGCGGGACAGGAGGTAATGAAAAACTGTTTTTT. The encoded protein is CASRSGTGGNEKLFF.